This T cell receptor beta chain came from a study of T cells after yellow fever vaccination. Study in general: Fractions containing few cells were prepared with SMART-Seq v4 Ultra Low Input. Study findings and constraints: At 95% to 98% for CD4 and 70% to 90% for CD8, most primary-vaccination clones showed up again after the booster.

CDR1 and CDR2 from the germline V gene are DFQATT and SNEGSKA (reference sequence). This CDR3 has 12 amino acids. The ends were cut back, 7 bases at V and 4 bases at J, with 13 bases in the middle. TCR cDNA was made by 5'RACE template switching, adding a universal primer site and UMIs. TCRdb processed the 5' RACE reads anew with MiXCR; each CDR3 protein has one entry. Of some 220,000 distinct CDR3 sequences detected, around 3.1% appear once; the ten largest clones hold 3.2%. This clonotype has at least ten counts. No antigen is known for it. The clonotype was recovered from a man aged 18 to 30 who received the YFV17D yellow fever vaccine. This chain connects TRBV20-1 to TRBJ2-5, with D hard to call. Sequenced material: CD4+ T cells sorted from PBMCs, taken 10 days after the yellow fever booster vaccination. CDR3 loop: CSGSRAIETQYF. The CDR3 DNA reads TGCAGTGGGTCTAGGGCCATAGAGACCCAGTACTTC.